This TCR beta chain was profiled in a study of post-analysis software for immune sequencing data. Points from the study as a whole: Patients showed TRBV5-6, TRBV5-1 and TRBV20-1 among a few TRBV segments more frequent than in controls.

The CDR3 totals 14 residues. Trimming pared 0 bases from V and 8 bases from J, leaving 14 bases between. Germline V gene data show CDR1 as GTSNPN and CDR2 as SVGIG (reference sequence). Unique molecular identifiers featured in each of the TCR beta cDNA libraries. TCRdb reprocessed the PCR reads via MiXCR and lists one record per CDR3 protein. Of about 770,000 distinct CDR3 sequences listed, approximately 44% are singletons. A note on this clonotype: Its antigen remains unidentified.

This clonotype was sampled from a girl aged 5-17 years with multiple sclerosis. V usage is TRBV30 and J usage is TRBJ2-1, with D unclear. Source material: blood. CDR3: CAWSVGLPRDEQFF. The CDR3 DNA reads as TGTGCCTGGAGTGTAGGGCTCCCACGGGATGAGCAGTTCTTC.